These T cell receptor beta chains were read from a single sample in a study of tumor-infiltrating lymphocytes in primary liver carcinoma. Using its own MiXCR run on the multiplex PCR reads, TCRdb lists one record per CDR3 protein. The repertoire holds roughly 330,000 distinct CDR3 sequences, 65% seen once, with about 6% in the top ten. The source material was peripheral blood. These receptors were obtained from a man in his forties with primary liver carcinoma and hepatitis B virus infection. The CDR3 runs from the conserved cysteine through the conserved F or W. The D gene is left open where the match is weak. Clone size is shown for a subset of rows, as once, few, many or a class of expanded clone.

CDR3aa | CDR3nt | v_gene | abundance | d_gene | j_gene
CASSRSGLGYTF | TGTGCCAGCAGTCGGTCAGGACTTGGCTACACCTTC | TRBV28 | few | . | TRBJ1-2
CASSETGLSTDTQYF | TGTGCCAGCAGCGAAACGGGACTTAGCACAGATACGCAGTATTTT | TRBV6-6 | many | . | TRBJ2-3
CASLDWREAYEQYF | TGTGCCAGCTTAGATTGGCGGGAGGCCTACGAGCAATACTTC | TRBV11-2 | . | TRBD2 | TRBJ2-7
CTSSFRWDRVGYTF | TGTACCAGCAGTTTCCGCTGGGACAGGGTGGGCTACACCTTC | TRBV6-5 | . | TRBD1 | TRBJ1-2
CAWSGLLASGYYEQYF | TGTGCCTGGAGTGGTTTATTGGCTAGCGGATACTACGAGCAGTACTTC | TRBV30 | . | TRBD2 | TRBJ2-7
CASSFPLSTEAFF | TGTGCCAGCAGCTTCCCGCTGAGCACTGAAGCTTTCTTT | TRBV11-1 | . | . | TRBJ1-1
CASRRTGSENEQFF | TGTGCCAGTAGGAGGACAGGGTCAGAGAATGAGCAGTTCTTC | TRBV6-5 | many | TRBD1 | TRBJ2-1
CASSLDQTGTTDTQYF | TGTGCCAGCAGCTTAGATCAGACAGGGACCACAGATACGCAGTATTTT | TRBV11-2 | few | TRBD1 | TRBJ2-3
CASRLGKAVYNEQFF | TGTGCCAGCAGATTGGGCAAAGCGGTCTACAATGAGCAGTTCTTC | TRBV11-2 | . | . | TRBJ2-1
CARSPRRGAPEGEQYF | TGTGCCAGGAGCCCTAGAAGGGGAGCGCCGGAGGGGGAGCAGTACTTC | TRBV11-2 | . | . | TRBJ2-7
CASSPPWTSGGVNEQFF | TGTGCTAGCTCACCACCCTGGACTAGCGGAGGGGTCAATGAGCAGTTCTTC | TRBV18 | once | TRBD2 | TRBJ2-1
CASTFFGGLSYEQYF | TGTGCCAGCACCTTCTTCGGGGGACTCTCCTACGAGCAGTACTTC | TRBV5-5 | . | . | TRBJ2-7
CASSPGTGGTWPQHF | TGCGCCAGCAGCCCCGGGACAGGGGGCACGTGGCCCCAGCATTTT | TRBV5-1 | few | TRBD1 | TRBJ1-5
CASSLGLDRSSTDTQYF | TGCGCCAGCAGCTTGGGACTAGACAGATCTAGCACAGATACGCAGTATTTT | TRBV5-1 | few | . | TRBJ2-3
CASSVVVEGGLAQHF | TGTGCCAGCAGTGTAGTCGTCGAGGGAGGATTGGCCCAGCATTTT | TRBV6-1 | . | . | TRBJ1-5
CASSLPGLSEQFF | TGTGCCAGTAGCTTACCAGGGCTTAGTGAGCAGTTCTTC | TRBV11-2 | . | . | TRBJ2-1
CASSLTGTSGMVGNEQFF | TGTGCCAGCAGCTTGACCGGGACTAGCGGGATGGTAGGCAATGAGCAGTTCTTC | TRBV5-6 | . | TRBD2 | TRBJ2-1
CASLAQKGGRNTEAFF | TGTGCCAGCTTAGCGCAGAAGGGGGGCCGAAACACTGAAGCTTTCTTT | TRBV11-1 | . | . | TRBJ1-1
CASSDFAAGELFF | TGTGCCAGCAGTGACTTTGCAGCCGGGGAGCTGTTTTTT | TRBV2 | . | . | TRBJ2-2
CAISESKVYTDTQYF | TGTGCCATCAGTGAGTCGAAGGTTTACACAGATACGCAGTATTTT | TRBV10-3 | many | . | TRBJ2-3
CASSLGRNEQFF | TGTGCCAGCAGTTTAGGGCGGAATGAGCAGTTCTTC | TRBV6-2/TRBV6-3 | many | . | TRBJ2-1
CASSEASGGADYEQYF | TGTGCCAGCAGTGAAGCCTCTGGCGGGGCAGACTACGAGCAGTACTTC | TRBV6-1 | . | . | TRBJ2-7
CASSLGGTETQYF | TGTGCCAGCAGCTTAGGAGGGACGGAGACCCAGTACTTC | TRBV13 | many | . | TRBJ2-5
CVCIARRGISYVQYF | TGTGTCTGCATCGCCCGACGGGGTATCTCCTACGTGCAGTACTTC | TRBV14 | . | . | TRBJ2-7
CASRPGQGEDEQYF | TGTGCCAGCAGGCCGGGACAGGGTGAGGACGAGCAGTACTTC | TRBV6-5 | few | TRBD1 | TRBJ2-7
CASRTGLAGREAQYF | TGTGCCAGCAGAACGGGACTAGCGGGACGAGAGGCCCAGTACTTC | TRBV11-3 | . | TRBD2 | TRBJ2-5
CAISGAGTDYGYTF | TGTGCCATCAGTGGGGCAGGGACAGACTATGGCTACACCTTC | TRBV10-3 | . | TRBD1 | TRBJ1-2
CTSSLGRRDSPLHF | TGTACCAGCAGCTTAGGCCGACGAGATTCACCCCTCCACTTT | TRBV11-3 | . | . | TRBJ1-6
CASSLIGGQGGNSPLHF | TGCGCCAGCAGCCTGATCGGCGGTCAGGGGGGGAATTCACCCCTCCACTTT | TRBV4-1 | . | TRBD1 | TRBJ1-6
CASSLQGLSYEQYF | TGCGCCAGCAGCTTACAGGGTTTATCCTACGAGCAGTACTTC | TRBV5-1 | once | . | TRBJ2-7
CASSLSAGGPETQYF | TGTGCCAGCAGCTTATCAGCGGGAGGGCCAGAGACCCAGTACTTC | TRBV7-9 | few | TRBD2 | TRBJ2-5
CASTLGGEETQYF | TGTGCCAGCACCCTGGGGGGGGAAGAGACCCAGTACTTC | TRBV12-3/TRBV12-4 | many | TRBD2 | TRBJ2-5
CASRSGTDNQPQHF | TGTGCCAGCAGATCCGGGACAGATAATCAGCCCCAGCATTTT | TRBV6-2/TRBV6-3 | many | TRBD1 | TRBJ1-5
CSVQIPSGRSDTQYF | TGCAGCGTTCAGATTCCTAGCGGGAGGTCAGATACGCAGTATTTT | TRBV29-1 | many | TRBD2 | TRBJ2-3
CAISEADRGQTDTQYF | TGTGCCATCAGTGAGGCGGACAGGGGGCAGACAGATACGCAGTATTTT | TRBV10-3 | many | TRBD1 | TRBJ2-3
CASTPRGSLSYNEQYF | TGTGCCAGTACCCCGAGGGGCTCCTTGTCTTACAATGAGCAGTACTTC | TRBV11-2 | . | . | TRBJ2-7
CASRSGQGAYEQYF | TGTGCCAGCCGTTCGGGACAGGGGGCTTACGAGCAGTACTTC | TRBV6-1 | many | TRBD1 | TRBJ2-7
CASSQAGTGATGELFF | TGCGCCAGCAGCCAAGCCGGGACAGGGGCCACCGGGGAGCTGTTTTTT | TRBV4-3 | many | TRBD1 | TRBJ2-2
CASSQSQCQSNEQFF | TGTGCCAGCAGTCAATCCCAGTGTCAGTCCAATGAGCAGTTCTTC | TRBV6-2/TRBV6-3 | once | . | TRBJ2-1
CASSLFFGGSAPKNIQYF | TGTGCCAGCAGCTTGTTCTTTGGTGGGTCAGCGCCCAAAAACATTCAGTACTTC | TRBV11-2 | . | . | TRBJ2-4
CASSLQGTNEKLFF | TGTGCCAGCAGCTTACAGGGCACTAATGAAAAACTGTTTTTT | TRBV7-9 | . | . | TRBJ1-4
CASRADLPGGGYTF | TGTGCCAGCAGGGCGGACCTACCCGGGGGTGGCTACACCTTC | TRBV5-5 | many | . | TRBJ1-2
CASRVTSGNEQFF | TGTGCCAGCAGGGTAACTAGCGGCAATGAGCAGTTCTTC | TRBV6-2/TRBV6-3 | many | TRBD2 | TRBJ2-1
CSVDRSYNEQFF | TGCAGCGTTGACCGGTCCTACAATGAGCAGTTCTTC | TRBV29-1 | many | . | TRBJ2-1
CASSLPTGMNTEAFF | TGTGCCAGCAGCTTACCGACAGGGATGAACACTGAAGCTTTCTTT | TRBV7-9 | few | TRBD1 | TRBJ1-1
CVSSFIRPSSYNEQFF | TGTGTCAGCAGCTTTATTCGCCCGAGCTCCTACAATGAGCAGTTCTTC | TRBV11-3 | . | . | TRBJ2-1
CASSRTNTGELFF | TGCGCCAGCAGCCGTACGAACACCGGGGAGCTGTTTTTT | TRBV10-2 | . | . | TRBJ2-2
CASSLGAQTFCGYTF | TGTGCCAGCAGCTTAGGTGCCCAAACTTTTTGTGGCTACACCTTC | TRBV11-2 | . | . | TRBJ1-2
CSTQSGRVTNIQYF | TGCAGTACCCAGAGCGGGAGGGTTACAAACATTCAGTACTTC | TRBV20-1 | . | TRBD2 | TRBJ2-4
CASRPDRASGQFF | TGTGCCAGCAGACCCGACAGGGCCTCTGGGCAGTTCTTC | TRBV6-6 | . | TRBD1 | TRBJ2-1
CASSPLAGSANTGELFF | TGTGCCAGCAGCCCATTGGCGGGAAGCGCGAACACCGGGGAGCTGTTTTTT | TRBV5-5 | many | . | TRBJ2-2